This T cell receptor (beta chain) emerged from a study of blood T cell repertoires in COVID-19. Study information: Sample material is recorded as cDNA or gDNA derived from T cells, B-cell-depleted T cells, or PBMCs.

Per the original methods: Amplifying reference gene primers gave estimates of nucleated cell counts. Method: immunoSEQ multiplex PCR; TCRdb's copy keeps in-frame clones and lacks some. The DNA gave D and trimming, while V, J and clone size come from that table. Here the sample spans about 250,000 clones, approximately 83% being singletons. Those enrolled, adults aged roughly 18 to 100 years, came from under 25 US areas. Cohort 3 recovery required two negative PCRs, clearance, or symptom resolution. The sequence was obtained from a young woman who had recovered from COVID-19. Sequenced material: PBMCs or T cells enriched from blood (not recorded which).

The CDR3 loop is CASSEALTRRSYNSPLHF. The CDR3 nucleotides are TGTGCCAGCAGTGAAGCTCTCACGCGCCGCTCCTATAATTCACCCCTCCACTTT. The rearrangement uses TRBV6-1 and TRBJ1-6; D is uncertain. Germline V gene data show CDR1 as MNHNS and CDR2 as SASEGT. V gave up 0 bases and J gave up 0 bases, with 12 bases separating them. The CDR3 is 18 amino acids.